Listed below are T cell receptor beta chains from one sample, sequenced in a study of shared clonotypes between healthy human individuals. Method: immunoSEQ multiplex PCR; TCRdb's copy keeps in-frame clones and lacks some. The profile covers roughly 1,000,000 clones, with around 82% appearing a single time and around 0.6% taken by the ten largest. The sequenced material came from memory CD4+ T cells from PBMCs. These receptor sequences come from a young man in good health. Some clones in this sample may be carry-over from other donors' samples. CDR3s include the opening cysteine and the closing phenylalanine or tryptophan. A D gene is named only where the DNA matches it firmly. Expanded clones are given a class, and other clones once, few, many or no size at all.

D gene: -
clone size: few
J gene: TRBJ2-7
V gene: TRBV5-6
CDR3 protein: CASSFNPQGIYEQYF
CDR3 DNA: TGTGCCAGCAGCTTTAATCCCCAGGGGATCTACGAGCAGTACTTC

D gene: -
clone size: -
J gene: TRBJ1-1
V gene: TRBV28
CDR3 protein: CASSPGSEAFF
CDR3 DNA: TGTGCCAGCAGCCCCGGCTCTGAAGCTTTCTTT

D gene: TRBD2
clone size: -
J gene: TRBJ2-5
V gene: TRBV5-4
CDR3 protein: CASSLERLAGAETQYF
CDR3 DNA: TGTGCCAGCAGCTTGGAGAGGCTAGCGGGAGCGGAGACCCAGTACTTC

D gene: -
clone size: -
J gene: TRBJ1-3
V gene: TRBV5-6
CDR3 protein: CASSFLQGRSGNTIYF
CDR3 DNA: TGTGCCAGCAGCTTCCTCCAGGGGAGGTCTGGAAACACCATATATTTT

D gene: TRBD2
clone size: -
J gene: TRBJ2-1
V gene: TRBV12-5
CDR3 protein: CASGPGTSGTNEQFF
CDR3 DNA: TGTGCTAGTGGCCCCGGGACTAGCGGGACCAATGAGCAGTTCTTC

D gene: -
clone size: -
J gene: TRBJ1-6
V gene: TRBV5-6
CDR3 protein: CASSLDATNSPLHF
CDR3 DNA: TGTGCCAGCAGCTTGGACGCGACGAATTCACCCCTCCACTTT

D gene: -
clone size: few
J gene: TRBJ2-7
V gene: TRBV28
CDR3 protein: CASSTSRDSYEQYF
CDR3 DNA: TGTGCCAGCAGCACGAGCAGGGATTCCTACGAGCAGTACTTC

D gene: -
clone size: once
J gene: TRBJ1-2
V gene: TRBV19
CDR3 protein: CASSIEGRNYGYTF
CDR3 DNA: TGTGCCAGTAGTATAGAGGGCAGGAACTATGGCTACACCTTC

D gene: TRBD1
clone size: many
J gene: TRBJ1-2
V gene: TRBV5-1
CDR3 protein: CASSLALTGGNGYTF
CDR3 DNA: TGCGCCAGCAGCTTGGCCTTGACAGGGGGCAATGGCTACACCTTC

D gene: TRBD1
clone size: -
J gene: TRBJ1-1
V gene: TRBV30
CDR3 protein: CAWSLTGAEAFF
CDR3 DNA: TGTGCCTGGAGCCTGACAGGGGCTGAAGCTTTCTTT

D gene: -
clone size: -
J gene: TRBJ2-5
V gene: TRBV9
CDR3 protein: CASSVSRGMETQYF
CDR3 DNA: TGTGCCAGCAGCGTATCGCGGGGAATGGAGACCCAGTACTTC

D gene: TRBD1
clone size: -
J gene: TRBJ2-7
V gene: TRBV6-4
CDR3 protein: CASSAGTGGRYEQYF
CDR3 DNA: TGTGCCAGCAGTGCCGGGACAGGGGGGCGATACGAGCAGTACTTC

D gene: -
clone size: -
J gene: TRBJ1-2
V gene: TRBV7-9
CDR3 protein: CASSRGSSYGYTF
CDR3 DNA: TGTGCCAGCAGTAGGGGGAGTTCGTATGGCTACACCTTC

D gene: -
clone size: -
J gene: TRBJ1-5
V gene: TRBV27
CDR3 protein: CASSFWGQPQHF
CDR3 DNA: TGTGCCAGCAGTTTCTGGGGTCAGCCCCAGCATTTT

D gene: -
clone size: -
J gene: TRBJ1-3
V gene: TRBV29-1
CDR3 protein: CSVESGNTIYF
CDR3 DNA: TGCAGCGTTGAGTCTGGAAACACCATATATTTT

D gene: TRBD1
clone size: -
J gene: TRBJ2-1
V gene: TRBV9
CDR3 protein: CASSPGQGWNEQFF
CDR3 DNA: TGTGCCAGCAGCCCGGGACAGGGGTGGAATGAGCAGTTCTTC

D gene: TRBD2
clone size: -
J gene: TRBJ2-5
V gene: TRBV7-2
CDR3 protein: CASSLVHSGRETQYF
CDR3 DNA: TGTGCCAGCAGCTTAGTGCATAGCGGGAGAGAGACCCAGTACTTC

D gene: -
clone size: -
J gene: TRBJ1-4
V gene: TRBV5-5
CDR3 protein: CASSLAGLHNEKLFF
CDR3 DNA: TGTGCCAGCAGCTTGGCCGGTCTCCATAATGAAAAACTGTTTTTT

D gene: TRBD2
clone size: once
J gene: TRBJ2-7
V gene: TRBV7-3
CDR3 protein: CASSSGTSGMYEQYF
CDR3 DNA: TGTGCCAGCAGTTCCGGTACTAGCGGGATGTACGAGCAGTACTTC

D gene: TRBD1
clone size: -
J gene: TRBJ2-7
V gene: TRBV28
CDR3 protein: CASSSPGTGFYEQYF
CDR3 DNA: TGTGCCAGCAGTTCTCCCGGGACAGGGTTTTACGAGCAGTACTTC

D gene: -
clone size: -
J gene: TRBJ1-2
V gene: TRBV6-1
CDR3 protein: CASSAATGGNYGYTF
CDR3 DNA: TGTGCCAGCAGTGCAGCGACAGGAGGTAACTATGGCTACACCTTC

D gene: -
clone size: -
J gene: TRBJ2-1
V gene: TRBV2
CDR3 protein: CAPSGATSSYNEQFF
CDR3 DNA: TGTGCCCCCTCCGGTGCAACGAGCTCCTACAATGAGCAGTTCTTC

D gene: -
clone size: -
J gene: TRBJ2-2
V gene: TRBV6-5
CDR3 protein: CASRRDGGELFF
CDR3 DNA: TGTGCCAGCAGGCGGGACGGCGGGGAGCTGTTTTTT